The present TCR beta chain was sequenced within a study of a mutant IDH1 vaccine in newly diagnosed glioma. The time point denotes: week 5, during vaccination. All doses held 300 ug of mutant IDH1 20-mer peptide, with topical imiquimod. TCRdb's table, derived via immunoSEQ multiplex PCR, lists solely in-frame clones and lacks some. The top ten hold 9% to 14% of the sample, which has 35,000 to 45,000 clones, more than 80% seen once. Note on this clone: What it binds is unknown.

Source: PBMCs, taken from a glioma patient whose treatment included an IDH1 peptide vaccine. This receptor was obtained from a man in his fifties with glioma.

CDR3 sequence: CASSEGQPFNYGYTF. DNA for the CDR3: TGTGCCAGCAGTGAGGGACAGCCATTTAACTATGGCTACACCTTC. The J gene is TRBJ1-2, the V gene TRBV6-1; TRBD1 matches 7 bases. The V gene's germline CDR1 is MNHNS and CDR2 SASEGT. V dropped 3 bases and J dropped 1; count of bases not matched to a gene: 5. The CDR3 totals 15 residues.